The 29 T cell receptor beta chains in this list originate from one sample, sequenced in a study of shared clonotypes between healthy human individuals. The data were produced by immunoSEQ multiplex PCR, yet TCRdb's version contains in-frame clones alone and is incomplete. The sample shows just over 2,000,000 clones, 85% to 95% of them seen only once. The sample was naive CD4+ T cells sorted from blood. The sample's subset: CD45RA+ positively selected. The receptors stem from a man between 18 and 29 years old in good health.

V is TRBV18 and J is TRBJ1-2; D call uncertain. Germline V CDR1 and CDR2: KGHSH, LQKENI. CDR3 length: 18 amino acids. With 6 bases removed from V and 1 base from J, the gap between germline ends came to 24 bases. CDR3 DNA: TGTGCCAGCTCGCCCCTCCCCTCGTTGGGTGACTTTAACTATGGCTACACCTTC. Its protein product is CASSPLPSLGDFNYGYTF.

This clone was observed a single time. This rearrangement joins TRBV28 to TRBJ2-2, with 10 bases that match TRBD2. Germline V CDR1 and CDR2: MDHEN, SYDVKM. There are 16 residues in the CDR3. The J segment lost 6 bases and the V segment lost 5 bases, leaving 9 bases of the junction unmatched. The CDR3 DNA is TGTGCCAGCAGTCCGCTGATAGCGGGGGGATCCGGGGAGCTGTTTTTT. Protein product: CASSPLIAGGSGELFF.

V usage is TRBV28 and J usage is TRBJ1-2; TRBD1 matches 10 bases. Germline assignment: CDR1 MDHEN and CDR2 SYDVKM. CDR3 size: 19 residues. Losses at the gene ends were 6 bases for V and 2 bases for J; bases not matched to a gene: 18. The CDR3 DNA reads TGTGCCAGCAGGAGGTTAGGTCCGACAGGGGGCGCGGGAAACTATGGCTACACCTTC. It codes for CASRRLGPTGGAGNYGYTF.

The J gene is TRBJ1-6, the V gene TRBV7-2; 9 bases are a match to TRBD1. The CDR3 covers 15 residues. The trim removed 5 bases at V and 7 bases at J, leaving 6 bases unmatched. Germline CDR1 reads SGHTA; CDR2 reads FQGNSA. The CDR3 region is CASSLTGTGNSPLHF. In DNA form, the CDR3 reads TGTGCCAGCAGCCTCACCGGGACAGGGAATTCACCCCTCCACTTT.

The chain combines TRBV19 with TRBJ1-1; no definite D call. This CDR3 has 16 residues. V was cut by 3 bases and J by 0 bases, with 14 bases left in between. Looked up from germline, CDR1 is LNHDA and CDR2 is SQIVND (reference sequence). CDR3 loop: CASSILLDLMNTEAFF. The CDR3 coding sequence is TGTGCCAGTAGTATCCTGCTGGACCTCATGAACACTGAAGCTTTCTTT.

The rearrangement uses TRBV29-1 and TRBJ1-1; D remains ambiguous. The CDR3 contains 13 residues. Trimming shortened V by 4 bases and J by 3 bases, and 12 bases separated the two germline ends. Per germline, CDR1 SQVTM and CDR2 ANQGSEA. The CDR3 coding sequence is TGCAGCGTTGTGGGCAGACTTCACACTGAAGCTTTCTTT. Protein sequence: CSVVGRLHTEAFF.

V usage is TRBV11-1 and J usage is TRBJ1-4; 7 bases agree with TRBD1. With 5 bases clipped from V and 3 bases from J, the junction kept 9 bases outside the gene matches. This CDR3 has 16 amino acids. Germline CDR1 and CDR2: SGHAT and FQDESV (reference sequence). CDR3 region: CASSPKGGESNEKLFF. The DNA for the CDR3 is TGTGCCAGCAGCCCGAAAGGGGGCGAATCTAATGAAAAACTGTTTTTT.

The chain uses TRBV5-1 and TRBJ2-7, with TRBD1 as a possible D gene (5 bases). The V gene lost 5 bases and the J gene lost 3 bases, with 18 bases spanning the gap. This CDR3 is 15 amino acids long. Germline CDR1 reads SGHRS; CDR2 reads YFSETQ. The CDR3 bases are TGCGCCAGCAGTTCCGCCCCATTTCAGGGCTACGAGCAGTACTTC. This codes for CASSSAPFQGYEQYF. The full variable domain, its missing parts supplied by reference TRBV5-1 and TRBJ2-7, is KAGVTQTPRYLIKTRGQQVTLSCSPISGHRSVSWYQQTPGQGLQFLFEYFSETQRNKGNFPGRFSGRQFSNSRSEMNVSTLELGDSALYLCASSSAPFQGYEQYFGPGTRLTVT.

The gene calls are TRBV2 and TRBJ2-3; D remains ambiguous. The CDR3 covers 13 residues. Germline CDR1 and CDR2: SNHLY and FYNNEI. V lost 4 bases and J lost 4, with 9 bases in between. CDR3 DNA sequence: TGTGCCAGCAGTGGGTTGGGCCCAGATACGCAGTATTTT. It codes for CASSGLGPDTQYF.

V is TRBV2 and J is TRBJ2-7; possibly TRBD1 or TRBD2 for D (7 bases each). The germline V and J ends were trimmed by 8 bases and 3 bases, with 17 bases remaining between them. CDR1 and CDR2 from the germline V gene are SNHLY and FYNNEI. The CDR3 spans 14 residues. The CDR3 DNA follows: TGTGCCAGCCTTCGCCCAGGGGGGGACTACGAGCAGTACTTC. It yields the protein CASLRPGGDYEQYF.

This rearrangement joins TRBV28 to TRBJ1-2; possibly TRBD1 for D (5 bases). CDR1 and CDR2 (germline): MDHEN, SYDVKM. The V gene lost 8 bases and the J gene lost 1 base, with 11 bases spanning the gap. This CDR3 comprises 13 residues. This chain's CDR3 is CASAETVNYGYTF. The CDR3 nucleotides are TGTGCCAGCGCTGAGACAGTTAACTATGGCTACACCTTC.

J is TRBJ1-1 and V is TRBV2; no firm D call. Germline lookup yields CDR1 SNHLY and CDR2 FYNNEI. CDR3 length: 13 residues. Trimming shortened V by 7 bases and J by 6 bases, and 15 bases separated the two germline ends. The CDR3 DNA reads TGTGCCAGCACGAAGGAGGAAACCCCTGAAGCTTTCTTT. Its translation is CASTKEETPEAFF.

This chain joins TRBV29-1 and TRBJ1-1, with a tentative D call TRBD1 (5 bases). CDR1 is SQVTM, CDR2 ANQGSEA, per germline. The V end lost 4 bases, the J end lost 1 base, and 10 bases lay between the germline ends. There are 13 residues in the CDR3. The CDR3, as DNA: TGCAGCGTTGCCCCGGACACGAACACTGAAGCTTTCTTT. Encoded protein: CSVAPDTNTEAFF.

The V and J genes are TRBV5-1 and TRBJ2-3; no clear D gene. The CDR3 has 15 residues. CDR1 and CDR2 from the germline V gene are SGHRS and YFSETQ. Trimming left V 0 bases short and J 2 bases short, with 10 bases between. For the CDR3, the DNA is TGCGCCAGCAGCTTGGCCGGAGAGATCACAGATACGCAGTATTTT. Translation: CASSLAGEITDTQYF.

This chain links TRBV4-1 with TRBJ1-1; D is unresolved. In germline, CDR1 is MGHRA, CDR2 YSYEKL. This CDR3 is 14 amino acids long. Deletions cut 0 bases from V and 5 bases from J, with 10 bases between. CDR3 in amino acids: CASSQEVGKTEAFF. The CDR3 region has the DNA TGCGCCAGCAGCCAAGAGGTGGGGAAAACTGAAGCTTTCTTT.

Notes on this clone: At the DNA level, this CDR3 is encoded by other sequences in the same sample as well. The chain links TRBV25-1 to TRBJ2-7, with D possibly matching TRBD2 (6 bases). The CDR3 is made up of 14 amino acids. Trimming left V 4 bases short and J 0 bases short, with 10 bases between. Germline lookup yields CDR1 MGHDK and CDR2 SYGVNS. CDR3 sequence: CASSGSGSSYEQYF. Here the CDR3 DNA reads TGTGCCAGCAGTGGTAGCGGAAGCTCCTACGAGCAGTACTTC.

The CDR3 nucleotides read TGTGCCAGCAGCCCAGAGAAGAAGACAGGAGTCCCTGGGAAACTGTTTTTT. It yields the protein CASSPEKKTGVPGKLFF. The chain is built from TRBV28 and TRBJ1-4; the D gene is possibly TRBD1 (6 bases). The CDR3 runs 17 residues. V was cut by 6 bases and J by 11 bases, with 28 bases left in between. Germline lookup yields CDR1 MDHEN and CDR2 SYDVKM. Combining the CDR3 with reference TRBV28 and TRBJ1-4 gives the whole variable domain DVKVTQSSRYLVKRTGEKVFLECVQDMDHENMFWYRQDPGLGLRLIYFSYDVKMKEKGDIPEGYSVSREKKERFSLILESASTNQTSMYLCASSPEKKTGVPGKLFFGSGTQLSVL.

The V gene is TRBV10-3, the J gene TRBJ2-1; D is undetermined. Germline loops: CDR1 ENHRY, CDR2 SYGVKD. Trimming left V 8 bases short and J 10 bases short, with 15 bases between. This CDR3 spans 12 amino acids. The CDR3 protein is CAISPPGREQFF. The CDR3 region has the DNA TGTGCCATCTCACCCCCAGGTAGGGAGCAGTTCTTC.

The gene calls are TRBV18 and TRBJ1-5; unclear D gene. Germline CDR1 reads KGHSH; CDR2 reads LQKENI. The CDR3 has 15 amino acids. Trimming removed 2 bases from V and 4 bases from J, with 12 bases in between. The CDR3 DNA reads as TGTGCCAGCTCACCAGAAGGCAGGCCTAATCAGCCCCAGCATTTT. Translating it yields CASSPEGRPNQPQHF.

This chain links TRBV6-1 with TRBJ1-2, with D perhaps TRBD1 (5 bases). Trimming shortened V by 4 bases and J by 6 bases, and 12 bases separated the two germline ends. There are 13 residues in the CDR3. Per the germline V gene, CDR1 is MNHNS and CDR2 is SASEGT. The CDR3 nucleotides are TGTGCCAGCAGTGTCCCCGGGACTGATGGCTACACCTTC. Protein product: CASSVPGTDGYTF.

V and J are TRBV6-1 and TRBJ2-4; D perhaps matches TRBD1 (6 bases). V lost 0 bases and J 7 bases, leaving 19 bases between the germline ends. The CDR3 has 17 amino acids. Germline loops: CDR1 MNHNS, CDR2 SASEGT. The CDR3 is CASSEAGEQGKRNIQYF. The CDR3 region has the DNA TGTGCCAGCAGTGAAGCGGGCGAACAGGGCAAGAGGAACATTCAGTACTTC.

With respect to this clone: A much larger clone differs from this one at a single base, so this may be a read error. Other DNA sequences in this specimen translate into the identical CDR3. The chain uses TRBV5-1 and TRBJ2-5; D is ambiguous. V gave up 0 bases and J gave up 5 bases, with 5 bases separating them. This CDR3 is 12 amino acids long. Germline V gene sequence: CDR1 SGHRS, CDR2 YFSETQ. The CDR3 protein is CASSLDQETQYF. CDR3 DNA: TGCGCCAGCAGCTTGGATCAGGAGACCCAGTACTTC.

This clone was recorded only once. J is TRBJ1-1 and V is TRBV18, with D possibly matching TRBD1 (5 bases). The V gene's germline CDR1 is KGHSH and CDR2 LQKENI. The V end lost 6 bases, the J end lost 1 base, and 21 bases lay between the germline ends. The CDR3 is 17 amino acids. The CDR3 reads CASSQEMGGTANTEAFF. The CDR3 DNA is TGTGCCAGCTCCCAGGAAATGGGGGGAACTGCGAACACTGAAGCTTTCTTT.

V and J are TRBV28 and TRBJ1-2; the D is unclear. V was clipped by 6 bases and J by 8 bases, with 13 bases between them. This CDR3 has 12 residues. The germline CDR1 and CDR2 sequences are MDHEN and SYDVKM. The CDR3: CASRRTPGGYTF. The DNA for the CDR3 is TGTGCCAGCAGACGAACACCCGGGGGCTACACCTTC.

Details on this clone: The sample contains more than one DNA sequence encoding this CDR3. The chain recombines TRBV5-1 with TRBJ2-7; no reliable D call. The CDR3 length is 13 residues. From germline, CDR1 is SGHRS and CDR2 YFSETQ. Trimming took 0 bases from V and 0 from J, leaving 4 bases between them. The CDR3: CASSLVGSYEQYF. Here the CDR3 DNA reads TGCGCCAGCAGCTTGGTAGGCTCCTACGAGCAGTACTTC.

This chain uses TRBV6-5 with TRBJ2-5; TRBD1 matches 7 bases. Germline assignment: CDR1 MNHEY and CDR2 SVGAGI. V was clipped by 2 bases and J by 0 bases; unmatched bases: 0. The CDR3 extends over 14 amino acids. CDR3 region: CASSYGTDQETQYF. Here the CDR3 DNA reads TGTGCCAGCAGTTACGGGACAGACCAAGAGACCCAGTACTTC.

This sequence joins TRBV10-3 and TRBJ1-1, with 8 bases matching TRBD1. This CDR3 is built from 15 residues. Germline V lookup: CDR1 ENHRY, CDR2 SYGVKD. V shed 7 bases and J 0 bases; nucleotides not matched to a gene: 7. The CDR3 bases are TGTGCCATCACCAACGGACAGGGACTGAACACTGAAGCTTTCTTT. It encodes CAITNGQGLNTEAFF.

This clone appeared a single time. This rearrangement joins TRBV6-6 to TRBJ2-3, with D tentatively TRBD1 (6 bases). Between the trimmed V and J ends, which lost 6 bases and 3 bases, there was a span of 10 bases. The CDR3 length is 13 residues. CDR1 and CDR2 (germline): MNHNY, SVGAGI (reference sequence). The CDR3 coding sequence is TGTGCCAGCAGCCACAGGGAAACAGATACGCAGTATTTT. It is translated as CASSHRETDTQYF.

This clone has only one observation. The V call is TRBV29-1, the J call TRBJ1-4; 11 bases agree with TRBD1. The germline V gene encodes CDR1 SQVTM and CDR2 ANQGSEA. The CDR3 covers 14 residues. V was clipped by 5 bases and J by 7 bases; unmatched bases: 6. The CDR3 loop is CSVRGQGDGEKLFF. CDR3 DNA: TGCAGCGTTCGGGGACAGGGGGACGGTGAAAAACTGTTTTTT.